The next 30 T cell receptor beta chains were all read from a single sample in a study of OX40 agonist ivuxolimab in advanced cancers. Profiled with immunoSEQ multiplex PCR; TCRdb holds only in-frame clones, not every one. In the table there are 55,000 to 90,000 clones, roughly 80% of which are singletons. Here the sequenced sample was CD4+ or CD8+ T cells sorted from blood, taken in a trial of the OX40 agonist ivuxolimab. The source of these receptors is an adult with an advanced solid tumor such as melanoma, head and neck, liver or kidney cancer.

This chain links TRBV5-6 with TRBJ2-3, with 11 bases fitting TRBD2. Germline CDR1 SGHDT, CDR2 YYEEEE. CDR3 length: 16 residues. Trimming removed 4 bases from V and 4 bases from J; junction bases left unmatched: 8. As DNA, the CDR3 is TGTGCCAGCAGCCGATTGGCACTAGCGGGGGCAGATACGCAGTATTTT. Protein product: CASSRLALAGADTQYF.

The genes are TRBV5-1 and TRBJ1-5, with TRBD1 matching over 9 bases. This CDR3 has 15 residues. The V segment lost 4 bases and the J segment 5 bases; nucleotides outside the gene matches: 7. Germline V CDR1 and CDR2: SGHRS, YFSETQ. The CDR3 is CASSPDRGSDQPQHF. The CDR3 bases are TGCGCCAGCAGCCCGGACAGGGGATCAGATCAGCCCCAGCATTTT.

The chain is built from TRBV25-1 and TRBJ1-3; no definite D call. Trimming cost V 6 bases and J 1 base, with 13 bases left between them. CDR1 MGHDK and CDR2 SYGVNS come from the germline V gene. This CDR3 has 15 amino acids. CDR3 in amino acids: CASRAAAPSGNTIYF. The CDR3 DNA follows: TGTGCCAGCAGGGCGGCTGCCCCTTCTGGAAACACCATATATTTT.

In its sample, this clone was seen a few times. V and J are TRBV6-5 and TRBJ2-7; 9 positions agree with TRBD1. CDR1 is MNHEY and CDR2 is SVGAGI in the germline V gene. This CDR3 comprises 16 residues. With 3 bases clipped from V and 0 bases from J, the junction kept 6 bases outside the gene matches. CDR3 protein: CASSYGGTGTSYEQYF. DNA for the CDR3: TGTGCCAGCAGTTATGGGGGGACAGGGACCTCCTACGAGCAGTACTTC.

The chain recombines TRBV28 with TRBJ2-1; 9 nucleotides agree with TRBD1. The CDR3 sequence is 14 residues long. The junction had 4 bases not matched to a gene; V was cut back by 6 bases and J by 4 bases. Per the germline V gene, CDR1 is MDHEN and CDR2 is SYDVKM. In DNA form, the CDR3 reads TGTGCCAGCAGGGGACAGGGCGTTTACAATGAGCAGTTCTTC. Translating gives CASRGQGVYNEQFF.

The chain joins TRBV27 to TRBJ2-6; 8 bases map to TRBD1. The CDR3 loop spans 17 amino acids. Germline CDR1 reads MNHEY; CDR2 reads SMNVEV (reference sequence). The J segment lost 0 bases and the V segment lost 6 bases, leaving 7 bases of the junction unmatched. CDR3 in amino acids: CASRAGQGRSGANVLTF. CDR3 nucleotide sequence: TGTGCCAGCAGGGCCGGACAGGGTCGCTCTGGGGCCAACGTCCTGACTTTC. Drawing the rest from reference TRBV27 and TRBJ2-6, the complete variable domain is EAQVTQNPRYLITVTGKKLTVTCSQNMNHEYMSWYRQDPGLGLRQIYYSMNVEVTDKGDVPEGYKVSRKEKRNFPLILESPSPNQTSLYFCASRAGQGRSGANVLTFGAGSRLTVL.

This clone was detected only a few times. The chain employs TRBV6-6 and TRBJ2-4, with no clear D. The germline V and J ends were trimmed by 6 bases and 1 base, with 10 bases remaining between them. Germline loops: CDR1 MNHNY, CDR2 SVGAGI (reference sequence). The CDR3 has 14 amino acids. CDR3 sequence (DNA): TGTGCCAGCAGGGAGTCCGCGGCCAAAAACATTCAGTACTTC. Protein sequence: CASRESAAKNIQYF.

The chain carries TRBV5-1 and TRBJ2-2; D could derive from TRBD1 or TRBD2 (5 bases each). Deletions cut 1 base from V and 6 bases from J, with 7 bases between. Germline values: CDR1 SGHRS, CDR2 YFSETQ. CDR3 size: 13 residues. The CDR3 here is CASSLQGAGELFF. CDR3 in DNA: TGCGCCAGCAGCTTGCAGGGAGCCGGGGAGCTGTTTTTT.

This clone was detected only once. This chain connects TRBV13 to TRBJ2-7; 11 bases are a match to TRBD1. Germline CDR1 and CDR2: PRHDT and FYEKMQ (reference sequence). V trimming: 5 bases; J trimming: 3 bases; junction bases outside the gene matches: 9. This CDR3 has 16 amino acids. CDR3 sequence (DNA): TGTGCCAGCAGCGCCCCGGACAGGGGGCAACGCTACGAGCAGTACTTC. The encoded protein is CASSAPDRGQRYEQYF.

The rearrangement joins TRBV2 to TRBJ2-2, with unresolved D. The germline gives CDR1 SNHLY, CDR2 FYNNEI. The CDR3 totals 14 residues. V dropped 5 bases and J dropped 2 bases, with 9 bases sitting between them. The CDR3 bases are TGTGCCAGCAGTCTGGACCCAAACACCGGGGAGCTGTTTTTT. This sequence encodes CASSLDPNTGELFF.

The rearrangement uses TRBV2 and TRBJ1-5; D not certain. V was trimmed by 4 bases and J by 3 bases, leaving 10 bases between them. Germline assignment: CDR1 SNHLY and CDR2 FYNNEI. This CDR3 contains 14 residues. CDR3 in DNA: TGTGCCAGCAGTGGTCAGCCCTCCAATCAGCCCCAGCATTTT. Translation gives CASSGQPSNQPQHF. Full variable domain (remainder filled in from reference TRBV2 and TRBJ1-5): EPEVTQTPSHQVTQMGQEVILRCVPISNHLYFYWYRQILGQKVEFLVSFYNNEISEKSEIFDDQFSVERPDGSNFTLKIRSTKLEDSAMYFCASSGQPSNQPQHFGDGTRLSIL.

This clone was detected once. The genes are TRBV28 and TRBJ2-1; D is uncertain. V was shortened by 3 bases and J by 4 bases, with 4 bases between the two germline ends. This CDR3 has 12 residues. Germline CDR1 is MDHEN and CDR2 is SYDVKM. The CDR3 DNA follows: TGTGCCAGCAGTTTGCCGTACAATGAGCAGTTCTTC. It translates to CASSLPYNEQFF.

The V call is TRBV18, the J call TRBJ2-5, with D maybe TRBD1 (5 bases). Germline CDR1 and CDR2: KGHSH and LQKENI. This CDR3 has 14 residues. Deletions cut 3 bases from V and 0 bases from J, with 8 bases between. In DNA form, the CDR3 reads TGTGCCAGCTCACCCCAGGGATACCAAGAGACCCAGTACTTC. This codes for CASSPQGYQETQYF.

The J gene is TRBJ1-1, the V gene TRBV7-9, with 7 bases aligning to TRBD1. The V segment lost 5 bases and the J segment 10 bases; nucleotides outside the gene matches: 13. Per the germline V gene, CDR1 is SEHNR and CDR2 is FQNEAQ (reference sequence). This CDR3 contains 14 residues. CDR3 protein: CASSMDRHNRRAFF. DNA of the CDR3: TGTGCCAGCAGCATGGACAGGCACAACCGAAGAGCTTTCTTT.

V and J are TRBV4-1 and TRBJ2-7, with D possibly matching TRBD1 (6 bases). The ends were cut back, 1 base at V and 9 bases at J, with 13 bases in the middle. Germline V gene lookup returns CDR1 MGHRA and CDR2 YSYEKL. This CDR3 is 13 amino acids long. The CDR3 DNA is TGCGCCAGCAGCCAAGCCGGGACACTAGGGCAGTACTTC. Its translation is CASSQAGTLGQYF.

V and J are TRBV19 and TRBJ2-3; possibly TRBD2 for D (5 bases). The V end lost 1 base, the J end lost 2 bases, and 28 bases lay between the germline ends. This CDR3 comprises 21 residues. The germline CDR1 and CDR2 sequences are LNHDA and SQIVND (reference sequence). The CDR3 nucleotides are TGTGCCAGTAGTATAGCCCTGCGGAGAACCAACCGGGCCCGGGACACAGATACGCAGTATTTT. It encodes CASSIALRRTNRARDTDTQYF.

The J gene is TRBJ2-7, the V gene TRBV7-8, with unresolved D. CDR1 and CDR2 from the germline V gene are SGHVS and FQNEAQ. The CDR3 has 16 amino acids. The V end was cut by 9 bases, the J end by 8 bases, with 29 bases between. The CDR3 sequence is CASTHSSVAFIIKQYF. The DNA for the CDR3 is TGTGCCAGTACGCACTCTTCGGTGGCCTTTATTATCAAGCAGTACTTC. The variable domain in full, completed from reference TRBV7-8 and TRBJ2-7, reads GAGVSQSPRYKVAKRGQDVALRCDPISGHVSLFWYQQALGQGPEFLTYFQNEAQLDKSGLPSDRFFAERPEGSVSTLKIQRTQQEDSAVYLCASTHSSVAFIIKQYFGPGTRLTVT.

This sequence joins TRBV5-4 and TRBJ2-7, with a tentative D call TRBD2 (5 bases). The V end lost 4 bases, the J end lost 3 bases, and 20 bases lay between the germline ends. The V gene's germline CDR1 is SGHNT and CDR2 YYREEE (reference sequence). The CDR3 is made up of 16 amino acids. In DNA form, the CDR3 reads TGTGCCAGCAGCATCGCGGGCCCCGTGACCCTCTACGAGCAGTACTTC. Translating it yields CASSIAGPVTLYEQYF.

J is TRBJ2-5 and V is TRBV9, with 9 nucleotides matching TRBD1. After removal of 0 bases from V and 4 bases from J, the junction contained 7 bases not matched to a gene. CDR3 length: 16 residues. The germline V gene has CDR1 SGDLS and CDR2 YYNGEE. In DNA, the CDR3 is TGTGCCAGCAGCGTAGAACAGGGGGCAAATGGAGAGACCCAGTACTTC. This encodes CASSVEQGANGETQYF. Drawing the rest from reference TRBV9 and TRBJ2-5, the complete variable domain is DSGVTQTPKHLITATGQRVTLRCSPRSGDLSVYWYQQSLDQGLQFLIQYYNGEERAKGNILERFSAQQFPDLHSELNLSSLELGDSALYFCASSVEQGANGETQYFGPGTRLLVL.

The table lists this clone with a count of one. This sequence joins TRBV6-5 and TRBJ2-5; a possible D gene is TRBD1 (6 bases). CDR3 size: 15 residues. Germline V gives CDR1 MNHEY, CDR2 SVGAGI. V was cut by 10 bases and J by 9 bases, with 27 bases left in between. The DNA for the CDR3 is TGTGCCACCGGGAAGAGTGACAGGCCCCCCTGGGCCCAGTACTTC. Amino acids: CATGKSDRPPWAQYF.

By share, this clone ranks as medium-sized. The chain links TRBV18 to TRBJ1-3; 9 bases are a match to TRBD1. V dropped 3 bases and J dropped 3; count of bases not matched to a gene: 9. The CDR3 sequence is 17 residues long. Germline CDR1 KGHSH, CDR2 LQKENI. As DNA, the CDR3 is TGTGCCAGCTCACCCTACGCAGGGACAGGGTATGGAAACACCATATATTTT. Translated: CASSPYAGTGYGNTIYF.

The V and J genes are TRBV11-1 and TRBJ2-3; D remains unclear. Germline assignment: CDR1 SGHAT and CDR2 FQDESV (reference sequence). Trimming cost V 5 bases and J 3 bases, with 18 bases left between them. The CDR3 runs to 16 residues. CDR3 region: CASSDRWSLETDTQYF. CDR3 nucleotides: TGTGCCAGCAGCGACCGATGGTCCCTGGAAACAGATACGCAGTATTTT.

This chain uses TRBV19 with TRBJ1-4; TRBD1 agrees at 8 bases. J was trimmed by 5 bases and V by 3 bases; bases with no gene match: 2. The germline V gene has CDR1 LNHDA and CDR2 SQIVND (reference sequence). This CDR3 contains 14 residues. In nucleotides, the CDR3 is TGTGCCAGTAGTATGGGACAGGAGAATGAAAAACTGTTTTTT. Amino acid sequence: CASSMGQENEKLFF.

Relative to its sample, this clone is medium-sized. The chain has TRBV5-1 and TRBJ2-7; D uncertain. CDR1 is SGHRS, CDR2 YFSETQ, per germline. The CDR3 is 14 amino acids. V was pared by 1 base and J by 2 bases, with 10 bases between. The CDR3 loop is CASSLSGRPYEQYF. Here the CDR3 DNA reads TGCGCCAGCAGCTTGTCCGGGCGCCCCTACGAGCAGTACTTC.

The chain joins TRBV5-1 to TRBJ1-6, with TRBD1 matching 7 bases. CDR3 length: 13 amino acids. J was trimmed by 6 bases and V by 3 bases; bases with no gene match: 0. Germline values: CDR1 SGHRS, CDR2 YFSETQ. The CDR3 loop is CASSWDSNSPLHF. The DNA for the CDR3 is TGCGCCAGCAGCTGGGACAGTAATTCACCCCTCCACTTT.

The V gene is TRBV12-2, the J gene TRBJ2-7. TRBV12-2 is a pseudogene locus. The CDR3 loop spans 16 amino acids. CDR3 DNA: TGTGCAAGTCGTTTTCAACTGGATAGGAACTTCTACGAGCAGTACTTC. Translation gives CASRFQLDRNFYEQYF.

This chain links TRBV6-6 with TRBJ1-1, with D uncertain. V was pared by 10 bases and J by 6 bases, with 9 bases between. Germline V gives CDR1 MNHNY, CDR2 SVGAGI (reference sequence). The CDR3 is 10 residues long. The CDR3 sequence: CATLGAEAFF. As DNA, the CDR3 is TGTGCCACCCTCGGGGCTGAAGCTTTCTTT.

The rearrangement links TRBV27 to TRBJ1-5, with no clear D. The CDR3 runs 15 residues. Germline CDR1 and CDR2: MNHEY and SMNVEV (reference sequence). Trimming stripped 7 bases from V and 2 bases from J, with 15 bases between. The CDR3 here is CASIRGRVGNQPQHF. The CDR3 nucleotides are TGTGCCAGCATACGGGGTAGGGTTGGCAATCAGCCCCAGCATTTT.

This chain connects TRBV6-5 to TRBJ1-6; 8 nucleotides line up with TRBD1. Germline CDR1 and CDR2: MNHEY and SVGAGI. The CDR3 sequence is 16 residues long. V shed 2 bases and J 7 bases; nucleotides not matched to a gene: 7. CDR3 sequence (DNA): TGTGCCAGCAGTTACGGAGGGGACAGGCTGAATTCACCCCTCCACTTT. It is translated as CASSYGGDRLNSPLHF.

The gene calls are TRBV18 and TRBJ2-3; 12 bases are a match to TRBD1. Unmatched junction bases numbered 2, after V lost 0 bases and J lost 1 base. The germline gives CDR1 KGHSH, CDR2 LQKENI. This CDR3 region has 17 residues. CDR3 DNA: TGTGCCAGCTCACCACCTGGGACAGGGGGCGGCACAGATACGCAGTATTTT. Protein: CASSPPGTGGGTDTQYF.